Following are 18 T cell receptor beta chains from one sample sequenced in a study of shared T cell receptors in the human thymus. Assay used: immunoSEQ multiplex PCR; TCRdb lists only in-frame clones, some missing. Here the sample spans 720,000 or so clones, approximately 85% being singletons. These records were also assigned to another study, of human thymus T cells.

Sequenced: thymocytes. The receptors here all came from a girl under three years old with a congenital heart defect.

The V and J genes are TRBV4-1 and TRBJ1-2, with 9 positions matching TRBD1. Germline lookup yields CDR1 MGHRA and CDR2 YSYEKL. The CDR3 totals 15 residues. J gave up 3 bases and V 1 base, and 3 bases lay outside the gene matches. The CDR3 DNA is TGCGCCAGCAGCCAAGGGGACAGGGACCACTATGGCTACACCTTC. Its translation: CASSQGDRDHYGYTF.

The genes are TRBV2 and TRBJ2-5; D is uncertain. The CDR3 runs 14 residues. Germline loops: CDR1 SNHLY, CDR2 FYNNEI. The V gene lost 2 bases and the J gene lost 2 bases, with 9 bases spanning the gap. CDR3 amino acids: CASSERCRQETQYF. DNA of the CDR3: TGTGCCAGCAGTGAAAGGTGCAGGCAAGAGACCCAGTACTTC.

The chain recombines TRBV6-5 with TRBJ1-1; 10 positions agree with TRBD1. Trimming at V came to 7 bases and at J to 4 bases, leaving 6 bases not matched to a gene. The CDR3 contains 14 residues. Germline V lookup: CDR1 MNHEY, CDR2 SVGAGI. The CDR3 bases are TGTGCCAGCACCAAGAGACAGGGGGCCACTGAAGCTTTCTTT. Its protein is CASTKRQGATEAFF.

The chain uses TRBV7-2 and TRBJ2-1; 8 bases line up with TRBD1. Germline values: CDR1 SGHTA, CDR2 FQGNSA. The V gene end was trimmed by 3 bases and the J gene end by 1 base; junction bases not matched to a gene: 5. The CDR3 runs to 16 residues. Here the CDR3 reads CASSFTDRGSYNEQFF. The CDR3 coding sequence is TGTGCCAGCAGCTTTACCGACAGGGGTTCCTACAATGAGCAGTTCTTC.

For this clone: At one of its ends the junction is not consistent with the germline gene, which may arise from a read error. The chain employs TRBV7-7 and TRBJ2-5, with TRBD2 matching over 8 bases. Germline CDR1 reads SSHAT; CDR2 reads FNYEAQ (reference sequence). The CDR3 has 16 amino acids. The chain's CDR3 is CASSLGSGDTEETQYF. The CDR3 region has the DNA TGTGCTAGCAGCTTAGGTAGCGGGGATACTGAAGAGACCCAGTACTTC.

In DNA, the CDR3 is TGTGCCAGCAGCTTAGTGCGGGACAGGGAAACGGTTTATGGCTACACCTTC. As protein: CASSLVRDRETVYGYTF. The V call is TRBV7-2, the J call TRBJ1-2; 9 bases agree with TRBD1. V was clipped by 1 base and J by 5 bases; unmatched bases: 11. Germline V lookup: CDR1 SGHTA, CDR2 FQGNSA. The CDR3 sequence is 17 residues long.

The rearrangement links TRBV18 to TRBJ2-5, with D maybe TRBD2 (5 bases). This CDR3 is 12 amino acids long. Germline V CDR1 and CDR2: KGHSH, LQKENI. Trimming removed 5 bases at V and 5 bases at J, with 9 bases between. The CDR3 sequence is CASSGGRETQYF. As DNA, the CDR3 is TGTGCCAGCTCAGGAGGTAGGGAGACCCAGTACTTC. Based on the CDR3 plus reference TRBV18 and TRBJ2-5, the full variable domain is NAGVMQNPRHLVRRRGQEARLRCSPMKGHSHVYWYRQLPEEGLKFMVYLQKENIIDESGMPKERFSAEFPKEGPSILRIQQVVRGDSAAYFCASSGGRETQYFGPGTRLLVL.

This clone is a singleton in its sample. This chain links TRBV5-1 with TRBJ1-1; the D is unclear. CDR1 and CDR2 (germline): SGHRS, YFSETQ. The length of the CDR3 is 17 residues. V lost 1 base to trimming and J lost 4 bases, with 20 bases between them. In DNA form, the CDR3 reads TGCGCCAGCAGCTTGACCCCACTGATTCCCCGAGCCACTGAAGCTTTCTTT. Translating it yields CASSLTPLIPRATEAFF. The variable domain in full, completed from reference TRBV5-1 and TRBJ1-1, reads KAGVTQTPRYLIKTRGQQVTLSCSPISGHRSVSWYQQTPGQGLQFLFEYFSETQRNKGNFPGRFSGRQFSNSRSEMNVSTLELGDSALYLCASSLTPLIPRATEAFFGQGTRLTVV.

The V call is TRBV4-1, the J call TRBJ1-1; D not certain. V lost 0 bases to trimming and J lost 6 bases, with 14 bases between them. CDR1 and CDR2 (germline): MGHRA, YSYEKL. The length of the CDR3 is 15 residues. In nucleotides, the CDR3 is TGCGCCAGCAGCCAAGATCTTCTCAGGCCCTCTGAAGCTTTCTTT. This gives the protein CASSQDLLRPSEAFF.

The chain combines TRBV28 with TRBJ2-5; TRBD1 agrees at 9 bases. The V gene's germline CDR1 is MDHEN and CDR2 SYDVKM. The V segment lost 6 bases and the J segment 2 bases; nucleotides outside the gene matches: 10. This CDR3 is built from 16 residues. CDR3 nucleotides: TGTGCCAGCAGCTTAGCGAGGACAGGGGATCAAGAGACCCAGTACTTC. Translation gives CASSLARTGDQETQYF.

V usage is TRBV27 and J usage is TRBJ1-1; D is unresolved. Looked up from germline, CDR1 is MNHEY and CDR2 is SMNVEV (reference sequence). V was clipped by 8 bases and J by 2 bases, with 12 bases between them. The CDR3 has 13 residues. Here the CDR3 DNA reads TGTGCCAGCTCCCCGGGATCAAACACTGAAGCTTTCTTT. Translated, it gives CASSPGSNTEAFF.

This chain's CDR3 is CASSQSIDRPNEKLFF. In nucleotides, the CDR3 is TGTGCCAGCAGTCAAAGCATCGACAGGCCTAATGAAAAACTGTTTTTT. This chain uses TRBV27 with TRBJ1-4, with TRBD1 as a possible D gene (6 bases). The CDR3 loop spans 16 amino acids. V was shortened by 5 bases and J by 3 bases, with 16 bases between the two germline ends. Germline CDR1 reads MNHEY; CDR2 reads SMNVEV (reference sequence).

This chain uses TRBV15 with TRBJ2-7, with D possibly TRBD2 on 5 matching bases. Trimming took 2 bases from V and 0 from J, leaving 8 bases between them. The CDR3 is 14 amino acids. Germline V gene lookup returns CDR1 LNHNV and CDR2 YYDKDF (reference sequence). CDR3 in amino acids: CATSRSGSSYEQYF. The CDR3 nucleotides are TGTGCCACCAGCAGAAGCGGTAGCTCCTACGAGCAGTACTTC. Looking up the rest from reference TRBV15 and TRBJ2-7 gives the full variable domain: DAMVIQNPRYQVTQFGKPVTLSCSQTLNHNVMYWYQQKSSQAPKLLFHYYDKDFNNEADTPDNFQSRRPNTSFCFLDIRSPGLGDTAMYLCATSRSGSSYEQYFGPGTRLTVT.

Worth noting for this clone: A junction end diverges from the germline sequence, so it may reflect a read error. The sample has other DNA sequences that encode this CDR3 too. The V gene is TRBV27, the J gene TRBJ1-1; 9 bases match TRBD1. Germline CDR1 MNHEY, CDR2 SMNVEV (reference sequence). This CDR3 has 14 amino acids. The CDR3 is CASSLGGQGPEAFF. The DNA for the CDR3 is TGCGCCAGCAGTTTAGGGGGACAGGGCCCTGAAGCTTTCTTT.

The chain combines TRBV25-1 with TRBJ2-1, with D perhaps matching TRBD1 (6 bases). Trimming stripped 5 bases from V and 5 bases from J, with 7 bases between. This CDR3 contains 12 residues. Germline V gene sequence: CDR1 MGHDK, CDR2 SYGVNS. The CDR3 loop reads CASSRTDNEQFF. The CDR3 nucleotides are TGTGCCAGCAGTCGGACAGACAATGAGCAGTTCTTC.

The chain joins TRBV27 to TRBJ1-5, with D tentatively TRBD1 (6 bases). CDR3 length: 16 residues. Trimming removed 5 bases from V and 0 bases from J, with 14 bases in between. Germline V gene lookup returns CDR1 MNHEY and CDR2 SMNVEV (reference sequence). The CDR3 DNA reads TGTGCCAGCAGTCTGCGACAGGTGGATAGCAATCAGCCCCAGCATTTT. Translation gives CASSLRQVDSNQPQHF.

In its sample, this clone was seen a few times. This rearrangement joins TRBV5-6 to TRBJ1-2; D is unresolved. The germline CDR1 and CDR2 sequences are SGHDT and YYEEEE. CDR3 length equals 13 residues. Deletions cut 1 base from V and 4 bases from J, with 8 bases between. In nucleotides, the CDR3 is TGTGCCAGCAGCTTGATGCCAGGCTATGGCTACACCTTC. The encoded protein is CASSLMPGYGYTF.

The gene calls are TRBV2 and TRBJ2-1; TRBD2 agrees at 14 bases. Trimming removed 5 bases from V and 6 bases from J; junction bases left unmatched: 12. The CDR3 covers 18 residues. Germline values: CDR1 SNHLY, CDR2 FYNNEI. In DNA form, the CDR3 reads TGTGCCAGCAGTAACAGAACCGGGACTAGCGGGGGTACCAATGAGCAGTTCTTC. This encodes CASSNRTGTSGGTNEQFF. The entire variable domain, with the rest obtained from reference TRBV2 and TRBJ2-1, is as follows: EPEVTQTPSHQVTQMGQEVILRCVPISNHLYFYWYRQILGQKVEFLVSFYNNEISEKSEIFDDQFSVERPDGSNFTLKIRSTKLEDSAMYFCASSNRTGTSGGTNEQFFGPGTRLTVL.